The 17 T cell receptor beta chains presented below share a single source sample, sequenced in a study of blood T cell repertoires in COVID-19. The protocol was immunoSEQ multiplex PCR, while the TCRdb copy is restricted to in-frame clones and leaves out a portion. In the table there are 250,000 or so clones, approximately 90% of which are singletons. Material for sequencing was PBMCs or T cells enriched from blood (not recorded which). Receptors originate from a woman aged 25-40 years with acute COVID-19.

DNA for the CDR3: TGTGCCAGCAGCCGGACAGGCAACACCGGGGAGCTGTTTTTT. It encodes CASSRTGNTGELFF. This sequence joins TRBV6-2 or TRBV6-3 and TRBJ2-2; 7 nucleotides line up with TRBD1. The CDR3 loop spans 14 amino acids. The V segment lost 6 bases and the J segment 2 bases; nucleotides outside the gene matches: 3. CDR1 and CDR2 (germline): MNHEY, SVGEGT.

The V gene is TRBV7-2, the J gene TRBJ1-3; possible D gene TRBD1, 5 bases. Germline V gene lookup returns CDR1 SGHTA and CDR2 FQGNSA. CDR3 size: 16 residues. V was pared by 0 bases and J by 2 bases, with 11 bases between. CDR3 sequence reads: CASSLAGGGTGNTIYF. The CDR3 nucleotides are TGTGCCAGCAGCTTAGCGGGCGGGGGGACTGGAAACACCATATATTTT.

The chain links TRBV5-1 to TRBJ2-7, with 9 bases lining up with TRBD1. The ends lost 2 bases at V and 3 bases at J; junction bases unmatched: 15. The CDR3 loop spans 18 amino acids. The germline gives CDR1 SGHRS, CDR2 YFSETQ. CDR3: CASSFRTRTGDDSYEQYF. The CDR3, as DNA: TGCGCCAGCAGCTTTCGGACCAGGACAGGGGATGATAGCTACGAGCAGTACTTC.

This clone appeared a single time. The chain combines TRBV6-5 with TRBJ2-5, with D possibly matching TRBD1 (6 bases). The CDR3 is made up of 14 amino acids. V lost 2 bases and J lost 9, with 16 bases in between. The germline gives CDR1 MNHEY, CDR2 SVGAGI. In DNA form, the CDR3 reads TGTGCCAGCAGTTACGGAGCTCAAGGGGGATCCCAGTACTTC. Amino acid sequence: CASSYGAQGGSQYF.

The chain combines TRBV5-1 with TRBJ1-2; 7 bases match TRBD1. Trimming removed 4 bases from V and 3 bases from J; junction bases left unmatched: 6. The CDR3 contains 14 residues. Germline V CDR1 and CDR2: SGHRS, YFSETQ. The CDR3 nucleotides read TGCGCCAGCAGCATCGGGACAGCAGACTATGGCTACACCTTC. It specifies CASSIGTADYGYTF.

The V gene is TRBV18, the J gene TRBJ2-3, with 10 bases that match TRBD2. The CDR3 consists of 16 residues. After removal of 0 bases from V and 4 bases from J, the junction contained 4 bases not matched to a gene. Germline lookup yields CDR1 KGHSH and CDR2 LQKENI. DNA of the CDR3: TGTGCCAGCTCACCACCCGGGACTAGCGCTTCAGATACGCAGTATTTT. Amino acids: CASSPPGTSASDTQYF.

This chain links TRBV19 with TRBJ2-7; 8 bases are shared with TRBD1. The J segment lost 2 bases and the V segment lost 4 bases, leaving 7 bases of the junction unmatched. The CDR3 is 15 residues long. Germline V lookup: CDR1 LNHDA, CDR2 SQIVND (reference sequence). This CDR3 is CASSKQGEGAYEQYF. The CDR3 region has the DNA TGTGCCAGTAGTAAACAGGGGGAAGGCGCCTACGAGCAGTACTTC.

The rearrangement links TRBV5-1 to TRBJ1-2, with 9 bases matching TRBD1. The CDR3 runs 16 residues. The J segment lost 3 bases and the V segment lost 3 bases, leaving 9 bases of the junction unmatched. CDR1 and CDR2 (germline): SGHRS, YFSETQ. CDR3 coding DNA: TGCGCCAGCAGCTCTGGGGGGGACAGGGACGACTATGGCTACACCTTC. As protein: CASSSGGDRDDYGYTF.

The CDR3 DNA follows: TGCGCCAGCAGCAATGGTAGCGGGGTTAATCAAGAGACCCAGTACTTC. Its protein is CASSNGSGVNQETQYF. The V call is TRBV5-1, the J call TRBJ2-5; 8 nucleotides agree with TRBD2. Unmatched junction bases numbered 10, after V lost 4 bases and J lost 2 bases. The CDR3 runs 16 residues. Per germline, CDR1 SGHRS and CDR2 YFSETQ.

This clone was detected only a few times. The chain couples TRBV4-3 to TRBJ2-7, with 9 positions matching TRBD1. Germline CDR1 and CDR2: LGHNA and YSLEER. Trimming cost V 1 base and J 5 bases; bases outside gene matches: 6. CDR3 length: 15 amino acids. The CDR3: CASSQGQGVLDEQYF. The DNA of the CDR3 is TGCGCCAGCAGCCAAGGACAGGGGGTTCTGGACGAGCAGTACTTC.

The chain joins TRBV14 to TRBJ2-1; D uncertain. Trimming took 6 bases from V and 0 from J, leaving 6 bases between them. Germline V gene data show CDR1 as SGHDN and CDR2 as FVKESK. The CDR3 loop spans 13 amino acids. The CDR3 is CASRRSSYNEQFF. The CDR3, as DNA: TGTGCCAGCAGACGTAGCTCCTACAATGAGCAGTTCTTC.

This chain uses TRBV5-8 with TRBJ1-5, with D possibly TRBD1 on 5 matching bases. The CDR3 extends over 11 amino acids. Per germline, CDR1 SGHTS and CDR2 YDEGEE. Trimming removed 3 bases at V and 9 bases at J, with 7 bases between. DNA for the CDR3: TGTGCCAGCAGCTGGGGGGGGCCCCAGCATTTT. Translating it yields CASSWGGPQHF. The full variable domain, with the rest looked up from reference TRBV5-8 and TRBJ1-5, is EAGVTQSPTHLIKTRGQQATLRCSPISGHTSVYWYQQALGLGLQFLLWYDEGEERNRGNFPPRFSGRQFPNYSSELNVNALELEDSALYLCASSWGGPQHFGDGTRLSIL.

The chain links TRBV15 to TRBJ1-4; TRBD1 matches 9 bases. This CDR3 spans 15 amino acids. Germline V gene data show CDR1 as LNHNV and CDR2 as YYDKDF (reference sequence). J lost 7 bases, V lost 3 bases, and 6 bases had no gene match. CDR3 sequence reads: CATSSPGQGIEKLFF. CDR3 DNA: TGTGCCACCAGCAGCCCGGGACAGGGCATTGAAAAACTGTTTTTT.

V and J are TRBV5-1 and TRBJ2-2; D is unresolved. Germline values: CDR1 SGHRS, CDR2 YFSETQ. The CDR3 length is 13 residues. V lost 2 bases and J 2 bases, leaving 4 bases between the germline ends. The CDR3 DNA sequence: TGCGCCAGCAGCTTACTTAACACCGGGGAGCTGTTTTTT. Its protein product is CASSLLNTGELFF.

The chain employs TRBV7-6 and TRBJ2-1; TRBD2 aligns across 10 bases. CDR1 and CDR2 from the germline V gene are SGHVS and FNYEAQ. V was clipped by 4 bases and J by 4 bases; unmatched bases: 4. The CDR3 runs 15 residues. The CDR3 DNA reads TGTGCCAGCAGCTCAGCGGGGGGGCAATACAATGAGCAGTTCTTC. Translation gives CASSSAGGQYNEQFF. Drawing the rest from reference TRBV7-6 and TRBJ2-1, the complete variable domain is GAGVSQSPRYKVTKRGQDVALRCDPISGHVSLYWYRQALGQGPEFLTYFNYEAQQDKSGLPNDRFSAERPEGSISTLTIQRTEQRDSAMYRCASSSAGGQYNEQFFGPGTRLTVL.

On this clone: Other DNA sequences in this specimen translate into the identical CDR3. The DNA for the CDR3 is TGTGCCACCAGCAGAGACAGGGGGAACACTGAAGCTTTCTTT. Translating gives CATSRDRGNTEAFF. The chain links TRBV15 to TRBJ1-1; TRBD1 is a possible D gene (6 bases). CDR1 is LNHNV and CDR2 is YYDKDF in the germline V gene (reference sequence). The CDR3 has 14 amino acids. Trimming shortened V by 0 bases and J by 1 base, and 6 bases separated the two germline ends.

The CDR3 DNA reads as TGTGCCAGCAGCTTAGGGAGGGATGGCTACACCTTC. Its protein product is CASSLGRDGYTF. The genes are TRBV11-2 and TRBJ1-2, with D unresolved. Germline CDR1 is SGHAT and CDR2 is FQNNGV. The CDR3 is 12 residues long. V was clipped by 1 base and J by 6 bases, with 6 bases between them. The full variable domain, its missing parts supplied by reference TRBV11-2 and TRBJ1-2, is EAGVAQSPRYKIIEKRQSVAFWCNPISGHATLYWYQQILGQGPKLLIQFQNNGVVDDSQLPKDRFSAERLKGVDSTLKIQPAKLEDSAVYLCASSLGRDGYTFGSGTRLTVV.